These 32 T cell receptor beta chains came from one sample sequenced in a study of cytomegalovirus exposure and HLA in healthy donors (dated 2017 in TCRdb). Library generation was performed with the immunoSEQ multiplex PCR assay. The multiplex PCR relied on a mix of 60 forward primers for TCR Vbeta segments and 13 reverse primers for TCR Jbeta segments. TCRdb carries this immuneACCESS record with in-frame sequences only. Its versions omit some clonotypes, under half of them owing to an unresolved V gene in the studies checked, with the rest unexplained. Present in this sample are approximately 160,000 clones, about 73% of which were seen just once. The top ten clonotypes cover under 15% of the sample. The source material was PBMCs. These receptors came from a woman aged 50 to 60 in good health and CMV-seropositive.

The rearrangement links TRBV7-6 to TRBJ1-6; 10 bases align to TRBD1. Trimming took 5 bases from V and 12 from J; bases not matched to a gene: 10. The length of the CDR3 is 15 residues. Germline loops: CDR1 SGHVS, CDR2 FNYEAQ. In DNA form, the CDR3 reads TGTGCCAGCAGCGGGAAGGGACAGGGGAAAGAACCCCTCCACTTT. Amino acids: CASSGKGQGKEPLHF.

This chain uses TRBV6-1 with TRBJ2-5; D may be TRBD1 (6 bases). There are 15 residues in the CDR3. Between the trimmed V and J ends, which lost 8 bases and 2 bases, there was a span of 18 bases. Germline loops: CDR1 MNHNS, CDR2 SASEGT. The CDR3 sequence is CASGAARDTQETQYF. CDR3 coding DNA: TGTGCCAGCGGGGCCGCACGGGACACACAAGAGACCCAGTACTTC.

In this sample, this clone turned up a few times. The chain employs TRBV9 and TRBJ2-1; the D gene is possibly TRBD2 (6 bases). There are 13 residues in the CDR3. Between the trimmed V and J ends, which lost 4 bases and 6 bases, there was a span of 11 bases. Per the germline V gene, CDR1 is SGDLS and CDR2 is YYNGEE. This CDR3 reads CASSLGLLNEQFF. CDR3 sequence (DNA): TGTGCCAGCAGCCTCGGACTACTCAATGAGCAGTTCTTC.

The chain is built from TRBV9 and TRBJ2-1; D unclear. Per germline, CDR1 SGDLS and CDR2 YYNGEE. This CDR3 spans 14 amino acids. Trimming shortened V by 0 bases and J by 6 bases, and 10 bases separated the two germline ends. CDR3 bases: TGTGCCAGCAGCGTAGGAGGCCGAAGCAATGAGCAGTTCTTC. Protein product: CASSVGGRSNEQFF. Combining the CDR3 with reference TRBV9 and TRBJ2-1 gives the whole variable domain DSGVTQTPKHLITATGQRVTLRCSPRSGDLSVYWYQQSLDQGLQFLIQYYNGEERAKGNILERFSAQQFPDLHSELNLSSLELGDSALYFCASSVGGRSNEQFFGPGTRLTVL.

V gene TRBV28 combines with J gene TRBJ1-3; no clear D. In germline, CDR1 is MDHEN, CDR2 SYDVKM. The CDR3 spans 12 residues. V lost 6 bases to trimming and J lost 4 bases, with 7 bases between them. The CDR3: CASRAWGNTIYF. The CDR3 DNA follows: TGTGCCAGCAGAGCGTGGGGAAACACCATATATTTT. The full variable domain, in which reference TRBV28 and TRBJ1-3 provide the parts outside the CDR3, is DVKVTQSSRYLVKRTGEKVFLECVQDMDHENMFWYRQDPGLGLRLIYFSYDVKMKEKGDIPEGYSVSREKKERFSLILESASTNQTSMYLCASRAWGNTIYFGEGSWLTVV.

This clone was observed a single time. The chain uses TRBV6-5 and TRBJ1-2; D is unclear. Germline lookup yields CDR1 MNHEY and CDR2 SVGAGI. This CDR3 is 13 amino acids long. V shed 2 bases and J shed 8 bases, with 12 bases lying between them. CDR3 in amino acids: CASSYPGRGGYTF. In nucleotides, the CDR3 is TGTGCCAGCAGTTACCCGGGTCGAGGGGGCTACACCTTC.

V usage is TRBV30 and J usage is TRBJ2-3, with a tentative D call TRBD2 (6 bases). Looked up from germline, CDR1 is GTSNPN and CDR2 is SVGIG (reference sequence). This CDR3 region has 13 residues. V lost 1 base to trimming and J lost 6 bases, with 11 bases between them. The CDR3 here is CAWSGPAGDTQYF. The CDR3 coding sequence is TGTGCCTGGAGTGGTCCCGCGGGGGATACGCAGTATTTT.

V and J are TRBV27 and TRBJ2-1; 7 nucleotides match TRBD1. CDR1 and CDR2 from the germline V gene are MNHEY and SMNVEV (reference sequence). The CDR3 is 17 amino acids. The trim removed 5 bases at V and 5 bases at J, leaving 15 bases unmatched. CDR3 sequence (DNA): TGTGCCAGCAGTCCCAGATTGCGAACAGGGGTTGACAATGAGCAGTTCTTC. It yields the protein CASSPRLRTGVDNEQFF.

The chain links TRBV4-1 to TRBJ2-2; no clear D gene. V was shortened by 6 bases and J by 3 bases, with 11 bases between the two germline ends. The CDR3 length is 14 residues. Per germline, CDR1 MGHRA and CDR2 YSYEKL. DNA for the CDR3: TGCGCCAGCAGAAGCAAGATCTACACCGGGGAGCTGTTTTTT. It is translated as CASRSKIYTGELFF.

The chain carries TRBV11-2 and TRBJ2-7; 7 nucleotides align to TRBD1. The CDR3 loop spans 13 amino acids. Germline CDR1 SGHAT, CDR2 FQNNGV. V lost 1 base to trimming and J lost 9 bases; unmatched junction nucleotides: 6. The DNA of the CDR3 is TGTGCCAGCAGCTTAGTAAGAGACAGGGCGCAGTACTTC. Its translation is CASSLVRDRAQYF.

The chain joins TRBV11-2 to TRBJ2-2, with 7 bases fitting TRBD1. Germline CDR1 SGHAT, CDR2 FQNNGV. V dropped 6 bases and J dropped 1; count of bases not matched to a gene: 5. This CDR3 is 15 amino acids long. The CDR3 DNA is TGTGCCAGCAGTTTGGACAGGAGGAACACCGGGGAGCTGTTTTTT. It specifies CASSLDRRNTGELFF.

This rearrangement joins TRBV7-2 to TRBJ2-3; D is perhaps TRBD2 (6 bases). This CDR3 comprises 14 residues. V was cut by 5 bases and J by 0 bases, with 9 bases left in between. Per germline, CDR1 SGHTA and CDR2 FQGNSA. The CDR3 nucleotides are TGTGCCAGCAGCCCGGGGGTGAGCACAGATACGCAGTATTTT. Its translation: CASSPGVSTDTQYF.

The chain joins TRBV9 to TRBJ2-3; possibly TRBD1 for D (6 bases). The CDR3 is 16 residues long. V shed 4 bases and J shed 0 bases, with 15 bases lying between them. Germline V gene data show CDR1 as SGDLS and CDR2 as YYNGEE. CDR3 nucleotides: TGTGCCAGCAGCTTTCGATCAGGGGTAAGCACAGATACGCAGTATTTT. Protein product: CASSFRSGVSTDTQYF.

The chain employs TRBV5-4 and TRBJ1-2, with D maybe TRBD1 (5 bases). Germline V CDR1 and CDR2: SGHNT, YYREEE (reference sequence). The V gene lost 3 bases and the J gene lost 6 bases, with 12 bases spanning the gap. The CDR3 length is 13 residues. The CDR3 region is CASSSGREDGYTF. The CDR3, as DNA: TGTGCCAGCAGCTCCGGCAGGGAGGATGGCTACACCTTC.

This chain links TRBV27 with TRBJ2-7, with D possibly being TRBD2 (7 bases). Germline V gene data show CDR1 as MNHEY and CDR2 as SMNVEV (reference sequence). Trimming shortened V by 5 bases and J by 0 bases, and 20 bases separated the two germline ends. The CDR3 loop spans 17 amino acids. The CDR3 here is CASSPYRDGGLSYEQYF. The CDR3 DNA follows: TGTGCCAGCAGTCCCTATCGGGACGGGGGGCTCTCCTACGAGCAGTACTTC.

The rearrangement links TRBV19 to TRBJ1-1; D uncertain. The CDR3 sequence is 12 residues long. Trimming removed 7 bases at V and 8 bases at J, with 14 bases between. CDR1 LNHDA and CDR2 SQIVND come from the germline V gene (reference sequence). CDR3 residues: CASTRRGEEAFF. CDR3 sequence (DNA): TGTGCCAGTACCCGGCGGGGAGAAGAAGCTTTCTTT.

The genes are TRBV6-1 and TRBJ2-1; 8 positions agree with TRBD2. Trimming at V came to 2 bases and at J to 9 bases, leaving 9 bases not matched to a gene. The CDR3 covers 15 residues. Germline V gene data show CDR1 as MNHNS and CDR2 as SASEGT. This CDR3 is CASSEPGGRSSEQFF. The CDR3 DNA follows: TGTGCCAGCAGTGAACCGGGGGGGCGAAGTAGTGAGCAGTTCTTC.

The chain carries TRBV19 and TRBJ1-2, with 9 positions matching TRBD1. There are 14 residues in the CDR3. Losses at the gene ends were 4 bases for V and 3 bases for J; bases not matched to a gene: 3. Per the germline V gene, CDR1 is LNHDA and CDR2 is SQIVND (reference sequence). The chain's CDR3 is CASSTQGAHYGYTF. Written as DNA, the CDR3 is TGTGCCAGTAGTACACAGGGGGCTCACTATGGCTACACCTTC. The variable domain in full, with the rest retrieved from reference TRBV19 and TRBJ1-2, is DGGITQSPKYLFRKEGQNVTLSCEQNLNHDAMYWYRQDPGQGLRLIYYSQIVNDFQKGDIAEGYSVSREKKESFPLTVTSAQKNPTAFYLCASSTQGAHYGYTFGSGTRLTVV.

This chain joins TRBV7-6 and TRBJ2-5; TRBD2 matches 11 bases. The CDR3 has 16 residues. CDR1 and CDR2 (germline): SGHVS, FNYEAQ. V shed 6 bases, J shed 5 bases, and the junction held 11 bases outside the gene matches. The CDR3 sequence: CASSLTPSGGSETQYF. The CDR3 region has the DNA TGTGCCAGCAGTCTGACCCCTAGCGGGGGGTCTGAGACCCAGTACTTC.

This clone was recorded a few times. The rearrangement joins TRBV2 to TRBJ2-5, with a possible D match to TRBD1 (6 bases). CDR3 size: 13 residues. The V gene lost 1 base and the J gene lost 5 bases, with 8 bases spanning the gap. The germline V gene encodes CDR1 SNHLY and CDR2 FYNNEI. The CDR3 spells CASSEGQGETQYF. Here the CDR3 DNA reads TGTGCCAGCAGTGAAGGGCAGGGGGAGACCCAGTACTTC. Based on the CDR3 plus reference TRBV2 and TRBJ2-5, the full variable domain is EPEVTQTPSHQVTQMGQEVILRCVPISNHLYFYWYRQILGQKVEFLVSFYNNEISEKSEIFDDQFSVERPDGSNFTLKIRSTKLEDSAMYFCASSEGQGETQYFGPGTRLLVL.

V and J are TRBV6-1 and TRBJ2-3; D ambiguous. The CDR3 length is 13 residues. Germline CDR1 MNHNS, CDR2 SASEGT. V was shortened by 2 bases and J by 2 bases, with 5 bases between the two germline ends. The CDR3 nucleotides read TGTGCCAGCAGTGAATGGCACACAGATACGCAGTATTTT. Residues: CASSEWHTDTQYF.

This sequence joins TRBV28 and TRBJ1-2, with D perhaps matching TRBD1 (5 bases). CDR3 length: 17 residues. Trimming removed 6 bases at V and 2 bases at J, with 22 bases between. From germline, CDR1 is MDHEN and CDR2 SYDVKM. The CDR3 here is CASSPSGGDSTNYGYTF. CDR3 sequence (DNA): TGTGCCAGCAGCCCTTCGGGAGGGGACTCTACCAACTATGGCTACACCTTC.

This clone was found a few times. J is TRBJ1-1 and V is TRBV5-1, with 8 bases aligning to TRBD1. J gave up 4 bases and V 4 bases, and 6 bases lay outside the gene matches. The CDR3 totals 14 residues. The V gene's germline CDR1 is SGHRS and CDR2 YFSETQ. The CDR3 DNA reads as TGCGCCAGCAGCCCGGGGACAGGAGCCACTGAAGCTTTCTTT. It specifies CASSPGTGATEAFF.

The chain carries TRBV9 and TRBJ2-1; D not certain. Germline assignment: CDR1 SGDLS and CDR2 YYNGEE. The CDR3 is 15 residues long. The germline V and J ends were trimmed by 4 bases and 5 bases, with 16 bases remaining between them. The CDR3 sequence: CASSPRSPGDNEQFF. For the CDR3, the DNA is TGTGCCAGCAGCCCTAGAAGCCCCGGAGACAATGAGCAGTTCTTC.

Concerning this clone itself: The identical CDR3 is also encoded by other nucleotide sequences in the sample. V usage is TRBV7-2 and J usage is TRBJ2-5; a weak D match, TRBD2 (5 bases). Trimming stripped 3 bases from V and 5 bases from J, with 7 bases between. The germline gives CDR1 SGHTA, CDR2 FQGNSA. The CDR3 runs 12 residues. The CDR3 reads CASSLRGETQYF. The CDR3 nucleotides read TGTGCCAGCAGCTTGAGAGGGGAGACCCAGTACTTC.

This chain uses TRBV4-2 with TRBJ2-1, with TRBD2 matching 10 bases. This CDR3 has 19 residues. Germline V CDR1 and CDR2: LGHNA, YNFKEQ. V lost 0 bases and J lost 3; bases outside the gene matches: 11. Here the CDR3 reads CASSQDPKASGGFYNEQFF. For the CDR3, the DNA is TGTGCCAGCAGCCAAGATCCTAAGGCTAGCGGGGGATTCTACAATGAGCAGTTCTTC.

This clone was recorded only once. The chain combines TRBV5-1 with TRBJ1-3, with 8 bases matching TRBD1. The germline V gene encodes CDR1 SGHRS and CDR2 YFSETQ. The CDR3 has 17 residues. With V trimmed by 4 bases and J by 0 bases, 9 bases remained unmatched. CDR3 sequence reads: CASSTEDRALSGNTIYF. CDR3 sequence (DNA): TGCGCCAGCAGCACGGAGGACAGGGCCCTCTCTGGAAACACCATATATTTT.

The CDR3 sequence: CASSLARGSTQETQYF. The CDR3 coding sequence is TGTGCCAGCAGCTTAGCGCGGGGGAGTACCCAAGAGACCCAGTACTTC. The genes are TRBV7-9 and TRBJ2-5, with TRBD2 identical over 7 bases. CDR3 length: 16 residues. Trimming took 0 bases from V and 1 from J; bases not matched to a gene: 5. Germline V CDR1 and CDR2: SEHNR, FQNEAQ (reference sequence).

This chain links TRBV18 with TRBJ1-3; the match to TRBD1 covers 7 bases. From germline, CDR1 is KGHSH and CDR2 LQKENI. The CDR3 runs to 17 residues. The trim removed 3 bases at V and 0 bases at J, leaving 8 bases unmatched. The CDR3 region has the DNA TGTGCCAGCTCACCTTTAGGGACAGTGCCCTCTGGAAACACCATATATTTT. Translation gives CASSPLGTVPSGNTIYF.

The chain recombines TRBV5-1 with TRBJ1-2, with a tentative D call TRBD1 (6 bases). Trimming took 0 bases from V and 4 from J, leaving 13 bases between them. CDR1 is SGHRS and CDR2 is YFSETQ in the germline V gene. The length of the CDR3 is 15 residues. DNA for the CDR3: TGCGCCAGCAGCTTGGTGAGGGGGTGGTTCTATGGCTACACCTTC. This sequence encodes CASSLVRGWFYGYTF.

The chain carries TRBV12-5 and TRBJ1-5; D is unresolved. The CDR3 runs to 17 residues. V dropped 4 bases and J dropped 0 bases, with 16 bases sitting between them. Per germline, CDR1 LGHNT and CDR2 FRNRAP. CDR3 sequence reads: CASGSGTFNYSNQPQHF. The CDR3 DNA reads as TGTGCTAGTGGTTCTGGCACTTTTAACTATAGCAATCAGCCCCAGCATTTT.

The chain has TRBV19 and TRBJ2-4, with TRBD1 matching 10 bases. The junction had 6 bases not matched to a gene; V was cut back by 5 bases and J by 8 bases. The CDR3 consists of 14 residues. Per the germline V gene, CDR1 is LNHDA and CDR2 is SQIVND (reference sequence). The DNA for the CDR3 is TGTGCCAGTAGTGAGAGGGACAGGGGCTACATTCAGTACTTC. This translates into CASSERDRGYIQYF. The whole variable domain, remainder taken from reference TRBV19 and TRBJ2-4, is DGGITQSPKYLFRKEGQNVTLSCEQNLNHDAMYWYRQDPGQGLRLIYYSQIVNDFQKGDIAEGYSVSREKKESFPLTVTSAQKNPTAFYLCASSERDRGYIQYFGAGTRLSVL.